Below, 12 T cell receptor beta chains from the same sample are listed, as sequenced in a study of T cell responses to AZD1222 COVID-19 vaccine. The assay was immunoSEQ multiplex PCR, and TCRdb's table has in-frame clones only and misses some. Found here are about 67,000 clones, around 82% of them singletons; the top ten hold 5.5% to 7%. Material: peripheral blood, obtained 28 days after the second AZD1222 dose. The receptors originated from an adult who received the AZD1222 COVID-19 vaccine.

This rearrangement joins TRBV19 to TRBJ1-2, with 7 bases aligning to TRBD1. Unmatched junction bases numbered 7, after V lost 2 bases and J lost 4 bases. CDR1 is LNHDA and CDR2 is SQIVND in the germline V gene (reference sequence). CDR3 size: 15 residues. CDR3 sequence (DNA): TGTGCCAGTAGTATACCCCGGACAGGCACCTATGGCTACACCTTC. It translates to CASSIPRTGTYGYTF. The whole variable domain, filled in from reference TRBV19 and TRBJ1-2, reads DGGITQSPKYLFRKEGQNVTLSCEQNLNHDAMYWYRQDPGQGLRLIYYSQIVNDFQKGDIAEGYSVSREKKESFPLTVTSAQKNPTAFYLCASSIPRTGTYGYTFGSGTRLTVV.

The gene calls are TRBV13 and TRBJ2-5, with D possibly matching TRBD2 (7 bases). The germline V and J ends were trimmed by 5 bases and 4 bases, with 14 bases remaining between them. Germline V lookup: CDR1 PRHDT, CDR2 FYEKMQ (reference sequence). CDR3 size: 14 residues. In nucleotides, the CDR3 is TGTGCCAGCAGCCCGAGGGGGGGCGTAGAGACCCAGTACTTC. It yields the protein CASSPRGGVETQYF. The full variable domain, completed using reference TRBV13 and TRBJ2-5, is AAGVIQSPRHLIKEKRETATLKCYPIPRHDTVYWYQQGPGQDPQFLISFYEKMQSDKGSIPDRFSAQQFSDYHSELNMSSLELGDSALYFCASSPRGGVETQYFGPGTRLLVL.

The chain links TRBV2 to TRBJ2-7, with a weak D call TRBD1 (6 bases). This CDR3 spans 15 amino acids. The V gene's germline CDR1 is SNHLY and CDR2 FYNNEI. Trimming removed 6 bases from V and 0 bases from J, with 15 bases in between. The CDR3 loop reads CASRNRVRGSYEQYF. The CDR3 coding sequence is TGTGCCAGCAGGAACAGGGTGCGTGGCTCCTACGAGCAGTACTTC.

The chain has TRBV7-9 and TRBJ1-1; 10 bases align to TRBD1. Germline CDR1 is SEHNR and CDR2 is FQNEAQ (reference sequence). J lost 5 bases, V lost 5 bases, and 17 bases had no gene match. The CDR3 runs to 18 residues. CDR3 in DNA: TGTGCCAGCAGCCCCAGGGACAGGGGTAGCCGTCGGGGGACTGAAGCTTTCTTT. It codes for CASSPRDRGSRRGTEAFF.

This chain connects TRBV28 to TRBJ1-5; D unresolved. V lost 8 bases, J lost 0 bases, and 5 bases lay in between. The germline gives CDR1 MDHEN, CDR2 SYDVKM. The CDR3 consists of 12 residues. CDR3 nucleotides: TGTGCCAGCGTATCTAGCAATCAGCCCCAGCATTTT. It specifies CASVSSNQPQHF.

This rearrangement joins TRBV25-1 to TRBJ1-1; a weak D match, TRBD1 (5 bases). With 8 bases removed from V and 5 bases from J, the gap between germline ends came to 15 bases. The CDR3 totals 13 residues. Germline CDR1 reads MGHDK; CDR2 reads SYGVNS. CDR3 sequence reads: CASGRGVETEAFF. The CDR3 nucleotides are TGTGCCAGCGGACGGGGGGTTGAGACTGAAGCTTTCTTT.

This chain uses TRBV30 with TRBJ2-7, with D tentatively TRBD1 (5 bases). V lost 2 bases and J 5 bases, leaving 10 bases between the germline ends. Per germline, CDR1 GTSNPN and CDR2 SVGIG (reference sequence). The CDR3 loop spans 12 amino acids. The CDR3, as DNA: TGTGCCTGGAGTCCCTCAGGGCACGAGCAGTACTTC. This gives the protein CAWSPSGHEQYF.

The rearrangement joins TRBV11-2 to TRBJ1-6; tentatively, D is TRBD1 (6 bases). Germline V gene lookup returns CDR1 SGHAT and CDR2 FQNNGV. The CDR3 covers 16 residues. The V end lost 1 base, the J end lost 4 bases, and 11 bases lay between the germline ends. The CDR3 DNA reads as TGTGCCAGCAGCTTAGCAGGGGCCGCTTATAATTCACCCCTCCACTTT. It translates to CASSLAGAAYNSPLHF.

In this sample, this clone turned up a few times. The chain uses TRBV10-3 and TRBJ2-1; 9 bases are a match to TRBD1. Germline CDR1 is ENHRY and CDR2 is SYGVKD. V gave up 9 bases and J gave up 14 bases; unmatched junction bases: 8. The CDR3 is 11 amino acids. For the CDR3, the DNA is TGTGCCATAAGGACCGGGACAGGGAAGTTCTTC. Residues: CAIRTGTGKFF.

A few counts support this clone. The J gene is TRBJ2-6, the V gene TRBV7-8; TRBD1 matches at 7 bases. CDR1 and CDR2 from the germline V gene are SGHVS and FQNEAQ. J gave up 1 base and V 5 bases, and 11 bases lay outside the gene matches. The CDR3 is 18 amino acids. The CDR3 coding sequence is TGTGCCAGCAGCCGAGGAGGAAGGGGGCGATCTGGGGCCAACGTCCTGACTTTC. Residues: CASSRGGRGRSGANVLTF.

The chain has TRBV28 and TRBJ1-2, with D perhaps matching TRBD1 (5 bases). V shed 6 bases and J shed 8 bases, with 13 bases lying between them. Germline CDR1 and CDR2: MDHEN and SYDVKM. The CDR3 is made up of 12 amino acids. CDR3 nucleotide sequence: TGTGCCAGCAGATTGGGGGGGGAGGGCTACACCTTC. Its protein product is CASRLGGEGYTF.

The table lists this clone with a count of one. This chain links TRBV7-2 with TRBJ1-2; 8 bases are a match to TRBD1. V lost 4 bases and J lost 6; bases outside the gene matches: 10. CDR3 length: 15 amino acids. CDR1 is SGHTA, CDR2 FQGNSA, per germline. The CDR3 bases are TGTGCCAGCAGCTCTACGGGAGGACAGGGCGATGGCTACACCTTC. Its translation: CASSSTGGQGDGYTF.